Sequencing of this T cell receptor (beta chain) was carried out in a study of cytomegalovirus exposure and HLA in healthy donors (dated by TCRdb to the late 2010s). Background for the entire study: According to an earlier analysis of 550 to 700 of the donors, some 180 million T cells yielded 100 million or so unique TCR beta sequences and about 280 Gb of sequence data. An early release covering just under 650 HLA-typed donors comprised about 300 gigabases of sequencing data and roughly 86 million unique TCR sequences. The genetic ancestry cluster associated with self-reported Caucasian donors included 81% of the approximately 410 genotyped donors. The study aimed to test whether cataloging public T cell receptors could reveal signatures of past pathogen exposure. The T cell repertoires of 666 subjects were profiled by immunosequencing and related to cytomegalovirus serostatus. Along with the roughly 670-subject first cohort, a separate validation cohort of about 110 different subjects was used. High-throughput TCR immunosequencing, statistical association of individual TCRs with disease status, and machine learning were combined to predict cytomegalovirus infection status. To study patterns of TCR occurrence, a later analysis re-analyzed previously published TCR beta repertoires from 500 to 850 donors and added high-resolution HLA genotyping. In the later analysis, no new phenotypic data were used to find candidate immune exposures; instead, reliance was placed on TCR beta sequences and their occurrence across donors. An earlier analysis of 587 of the donors used high-throughput TCR beta sequencing to judge whether each TCR beta V gene segment behaved as functional or pseudogenic. Alongside the repertoire data, information on donor age, sex, ethnicity and CMV serostatus was compiled. A later genetic analysis took genome-wide SNP genotypes for about three fifths of the 666 donors and used that subset as a discovery cohort. All discovery cohort repertoires had been generated on a single sequencing platform. Class I and class II HLA loci were covered by the typing at four-digit resolution. The number of donors typed differed by locus, with about 629-640 for A, B, C, DRB1 and DQB1, more than 500 for DQA1, approximately 580 for DPA1, and 450 to 480 for DPB1. Roughly 5 DR-DQ haplotypes were handled as single units for association and clustering, since linkage in the cohort was strong. Across under 500 genotyped donors of the cohort, an average of roughly 250,000 unique TCR beta nucleotide sequences per donor were sequenced, and roughly 18% of those sequences were non-productive. What the work shows at the level of the full study, not this receptor alone: The classifier was reported to diagnose cytomegalovirus status with high specificity and sensitivity in both the original and validation cohorts. Presence/absence analyses assumed roughly uniform sequencing depth across donors, an assumption that may not hold. Linkage disequilibrium might explain the correlated functional status among segregating V segments, but an unknown experimental factor could not be excluded. Because HLA typing was missing for some donors at each locus, association tests included only the typed subset. Some IMGT-functional V segments, including TRBV6-2 and TRBV6-3, could not be distinguished by the 87-base-pair reads and were therefore excluded. Specific HLA alleles were associated with roughly 17,000 TCR beta sequences at a false discovery rate of 0.05 in a later analysis. Several of the top co-occurrence clusters appeared to be linked to parvovirus B19, influenza, CMV and Epstein-Barr virus, according to a later analysis. A further reported finding was that TCR beta sequences accurately predicted the HLA-A and HLA-B alleles for most subjects in the first cohort. In a later genetic analysis, fewer N-insertions in productive TCRs were reported among donors in an Asian-associated ancestry cluster than the approximately 630-donor mean. According to a later analysis, TCR association rates differed among HLA loci, with DRB1 alleles showing the most associated TCRs and HLA-C alleles showing the fewest. A later genetic analysis associated a missense DCLRE1C variant with V-gene and J-gene trimming of TCR beta chains, and an independent cohort replicated the association. The study listed approximately 160 TCR beta chains as associated with cytomegalovirus. In a later analysis, HLA-associated TCR beta chains showed more clonal expansion and lower generation probabilities than non-associated chains that were equally common. Strong co-occurrence of HLA alleles, especially DR and DQ, made assigning TCR associations to individual alleles difficult. Most TCR sequences were observed very rarely across donors, whereas some public TCRs were present in many individuals. Only TCR beta chains were sequenced in this cohort, and the absence of alpha or paired-chain data limited detectable features. The authors suggested that the approach could potentially be extended to other disease states and immunological phenotypes. Immune exposure information for the cohort was limited to CMV serostatus. The sequencing pipeline was judged likely to have produced a cluster of highly shared sequence variants as a technical artifact. In an earlier analysis of over 550 of the donors, most TCR beta V segments were observed in productive rearrangements about 87% or about 30% of the time, broadly matching IMGT annotations. Over 15 rarely observed V segments, including chromosome 9 orphons, were excluded from the earlier analysis of some 590 of the donors because counts were too low. Most CMV-associated TCR beta chains appeared to be HLA-restricted in a later analysis, and the HLA associations seemed to be driven largely by CMV exposure. In vitro tests confirmed that three of the cytomegalovirus-associated TCR beta chains recognize cytomegalovirus antigens.

The library was built by means of the immunoSEQ multiplex PCR assay. A mixture of 60 forward primers for TCR Vbeta segments and 13 reverse primers for TCR Jbeta segments was used in the multiplex PCR. A multiplex PCR assay on genomic DNA amplified the CDR3 region of rearranged TCR beta genes. Amplified TCR beta libraries were sequenced as 87-base-pair reads on the Illumina HiSeq System. From the authors' description of their analysis: Across the roughly 670 repertoires, a later analysis counted 80 million or so unique TCR beta chains, 8.5 million to 12 million of which were shared by at least two donors. A nearest-neighbor algorithm error-corrected the raw reads and collapsed the reads into unique sequences, merging closely related sequences to remove PCR and sequencing errors. CDR3 sequences were aligned to IMGT reference sequences to assign V, D and J gene segments. For a sequence to be retained, a match of at least six nucleotides was required to both a V gene segment and a J gene segment. Rearrangements were classified as productive when the CDR3 lacked stop codons and remained in frame with V and J, and all other rearrangements were classified as non-productive. Following IMGT convention, CDR3 was defined as the stretch from the second conserved V-encoded cysteine to the conserved J-encoded phenylalanine. In an earlier analysis of 550 to 650 of the donors, sequences lacking an unambiguous match to a single V gene segment were excluded. In an earlier analysis of approximately 550 of the donors, V segments were called functional above 56.7% productive rearrangements and were called segregating when the between-donor standard deviation exceeded 5%. A statistical classification framework was built for diagnosing cytomegalovirus status from the catalog of TCR beta chain sequences. In a later analysis, TCR nucleotide sequences were compared against IMGT/GENE-DB human TR gene sequences so that V and J genes could be assigned. Using the TCRdist pipeline, a later analysis assigned CDR3 sequences along with most-parsimonious VDJ recombination scenarios. In a later analysis, each TCR beta chain was defined by its CDR3 amino acid sequence together with its V-gene family, and reads lacking a unique V-gene family were excluded. As a way to deal with suspected cross-contamination and a sequencing artifact, a later analysis dropped roughly 600 nucleotide sequences that were highly shared and had low generation probability. In a later analysis, a clonal expansion index for each public chain was calculated from normalized within-repertoire ranks of inferred template counts. A later analysis computed generation probabilities with a VDJ recombination model fitted to out-of-frame rearrangements, and checked the results against IGoR. Hypergeometric tests were used in a later analysis to score TCR-TCR, TCR-HLA and TCR-CMV co-occurrence, with a repertoire-size bias correction applied to the TCR pairs. False discovery rates were estimated in a later analysis by permuting HLA or CMV assignments 20 times. In a later analysis, co-occurring TCRs were grouped with DBSCAN, and TCRdist sequence similarity was added when clustering was performed within HLA-allele-positive subsets. For co-occurrence clustering, repertoires with fewer than 30,000 or more than 120,000 public chains were excluded, along with a handful of repertoires with anomalous nucleotide sharing. This immuneACCESS table, as held by TCRdb, lists in-frame sequences with V and J called but not all clones. Of the missing ones, under half trace to an unresolved V gene in checked studies; the others have no known cause. V, J and clone size were drawn from that table, and D and trimming were deduced from the DNA. For this sample, the table gives about 140,000 clones. About 2.2% of the sample goes to the ten largest clones.

In total, 630 or so healthy bone marrow donors made up the cohort. Cohort members were all nominally healthy when sampled, although unrecorded immune exposures were likely present. The donor was CMV seronegative and belonged to the group of 352 seronegative cohort members. Each donor provided a peripheral blood sample, and peripheral blood mononuclear cells were used for TCR beta sequencing. Genomic DNA was extracted from the blood cell samples with the Qiagen DNeasy Blood Extraction Kit. The CDR3 holds 14 amino acids from the cysteine to the phenylalanine. The CDR3 DNA has 42 bases and is translated from base 1. At the junction V is shortened by 6 bases and J by 1 base; bases outside the gene matches: 3. CDR1 is given as MNHNY and CDR2 as SVGAGI, both from the germline V gene (reference sequence). A remark on this clone: The clone's antigen remains unknown.

The receptor was derived from a woman in her late teens or twenties in good health and CMV-seronegative. In this chain, TRBV6-6 is recombined with TRBJ2-3, with 8 bases in between that match TRBD2. Sequencing was performed on PBMCs. The sequenced DNA is TGTGCCAGCAGGCCGACTAGCGGCACAGATACGCAGTATTTT. Protein translation: CASRPTSGTDTQYF.